Each of the 4 T cell receptor beta chains below was sequenced from the same sample in a study of blood T cell repertoires in COVID-19. Data came from immunoSEQ multiplex PCR; TCRdb stores just in-frame clones and leaves some out. The data contain about 200,000 clones, under 85% of them singletons. The specimen sequenced was peripheral blood. The receptors derive from a woman of 80 years or more with COVID-19, enrolled during active disease.

The chain uses TRBV18 and TRBJ2-1, with 8 nucleotides matching TRBD2. Trimming cost V 4 bases and J 5 bases; bases outside gene matches: 4. The CDR3 extends over 14 amino acids. Germline assignment: CDR1 KGHSH and CDR2 LQKENI. CDR3 amino acids: CASSQRESHNEQFF. As DNA, the CDR3 is TGTGCCAGCTCACAGCGGGAGTCCCACAATGAGCAGTTCTTC.

This chain connects TRBV9 to TRBJ1-1; D ambiguous. Germline loops: CDR1 SGDLS, CDR2 YYNGEE. The CDR3 is 13 residues long. Trimming stripped 2 bases from V and 6 bases from J, with 11 bases between. The CDR3 DNA reads as TGTGCCAGCAGCGTTAGCCCTCCATCTGAAGCTTTCTTT. This encodes CASSVSPPSEAFF.

The rearrangement links TRBV29-1 to TRBJ1-1; 7 positions agree with TRBD1. The CDR3 has 11 amino acids. V trimming: 5 bases; J trimming: 5 bases; junction bases outside the gene matches: 2. From germline, CDR1 is SQVTM and CDR2 ANQGSEA. The CDR3 spells CSVNRGTEAFF. CDR3 sequence (DNA): TGCAGCGTTAACAGGGGTACTGAAGCTTTCTTT.

The CDR3 DNA sequence: TGTGCCAGCAGGGGGACAGCGAACACTGAAGCTTTCTTT. This codes for CASRGTANTEAFF. This chain links TRBV6-5 with TRBJ1-1; 7 positions match TRBD1. V gave up 6 bases and J gave up 1 base; unmatched junction bases: 2. Germline lookup yields CDR1 MNHEY and CDR2 SVGAGI. The CDR3 runs 13 residues.